This TCR beta chain was identified during a study of cytomegalovirus exposure and HLA in healthy donors. Looking at the study overall: In an earlier analysis, around 100 million unique TCR beta sequences were found from some 170 million T cells. HLA-typed donors were the source of 86 million or so unique TCRs held in an early data release. Falling in the Caucasian-associated ancestry cluster were approximately 86% of under 500 genotyped donors. General study points: Owing to their indistinguishability, certain V segments, notably TRBV6-2 and TRBV6-3, were excluded.

The germline V gene has CDR1 MNHEY and CDR2 SMNVEV (reference sequence). The J segment lost 7 bases and the V segment lost 4 bases, leaving 14 bases of the junction unmatched. The CDR3 extends over 16 amino acids. Remarks on this clone: Antigen: not known.

60 Vbeta and 13 Jbeta primers were used in PCR. Here immunoSEQ multiplex PCR was the method, and the copy in TCRdb shows in-frame clones only, minus some. Among approximately 110,000 clones listed, under 85% were seen once. The rearrangement joins TRBV27 to TRBJ2-7; TRBD2 agrees at 9 bases. The source material was PBMCs. The clonotype originates from a woman in her 50s in good health and CMV-seropositive. The CDR3 sequence is CASSWSWGGSGGEQYF. The CDR3 DNA reads TGTGCCAGCAGTTGGTCTTGGGGAGGTAGCGGGGGTGAGCAGTACTTC.